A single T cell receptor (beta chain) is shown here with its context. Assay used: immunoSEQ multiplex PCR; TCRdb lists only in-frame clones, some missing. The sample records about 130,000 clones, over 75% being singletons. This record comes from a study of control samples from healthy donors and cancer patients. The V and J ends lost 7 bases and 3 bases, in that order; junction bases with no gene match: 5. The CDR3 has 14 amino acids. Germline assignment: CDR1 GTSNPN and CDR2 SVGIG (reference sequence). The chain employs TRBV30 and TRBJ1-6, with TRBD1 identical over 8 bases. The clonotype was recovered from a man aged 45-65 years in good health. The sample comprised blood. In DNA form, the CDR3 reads TGTGCCTCGGGACAGGTCCGCTATAATTCACCCCTCCACTTT. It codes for CASGQVRYNSPLHF.